This T cell receptor (beta chain) was recorded in a study of T cell repertoires in cytomegalovirus infection. Across the whole study: CMV epitopes, recently identified HLA-C-restricted and well-studied HLA-B-restricted, were used. Signatures in public TCR beta sequences pointed to both CMV infection and matching HLA type. General study findings and limits: Dominating the ex vivo response were HLA-C-restricted CMV-specific TCR beta clonotypes. Using cumulative public TCR beta family frequency, the authors identified those who carried CMV together with the relevant HLA.

Trimming took off 5 bases at V and 7 bases at J, with 12 bases between the two ends. The germline CDR1 and CDR2 sequences are MDHEN and SYDVKM. The CDR3 extends over 14 amino acids. In regard to this clonotype: Its matching antigen is unknown.

TCRdb reanalysed the reads using MiXCR and keeps one entry per CDR3 protein. The sample carries roughly 920,000 distinct CDR3 sequences, roughly a third recorded once. The TCR originated in a human donor in good health (CMV status not recorded). Some clones in this sample may be carry-over from other donors' samples. The specimen comprised cultured CD8+ T cells from PBMCs, sampled from culture after CMV antigen stimulation. The rearrangement uses TRBV28 and TRBJ1-6; D unclear. In nucleotides, the CDR3 is TGTGCCAGCAGTCTCCCGGGTGTGAATTCACCCCTCCACTTT. Protein: CASSLPGVNSPLHF. The full variable domain, completed using reference TRBV28 and TRBJ1-6, is DVKVTQSSRYLVKRTGEKVFLECVQDMDHENMFWYRQDPGLGLRLIYFSYDVKMKEKGDIPEGYSVSREKKERFSLILESASTNQTSMYLCASSLPGVNSPLHFGNGTRLTVT.